This TCR beta chain was documented in a study of beta chain features in type 1 diabetes. The length of the CDR3 is 13 residues. Per the germline V gene, CDR1 is MNHEY and CDR2 is SVGAGI. V shed 0 bases and J shed 1 base, with 3 bases lying between them. Central memory, naive, regulatory and stem cell-like memory CD4+ cells were sorted by CD45RO/CCR7/CD25/CD127/CD95/CD27. The investigators reverse transcribed all of the isolated RNA, so they sequenced expressed TCRB transcripts. Only in-frame clones appear in the TCRdb table, and some are missing; sequencing was by immunoSEQ multiplex PCR. The sample lists hundreds of thousands of clones, 17% occurring once. The sample holds a few counts of this clone. Other nucleotide sequences from this sample produce the same CDR3.

The TCR originated in a woman younger than 30 in good health. The chain couples TRBV6-5 to TRBJ1-1; D unclear. The sequenced material came from naive CD4+ T cells from blood. CDR3 loop: CASSYSRNTEAFF. CDR3 nucleotide sequence: TGTGCCAGCAGTTACTCTCGGAACACTGAAGCTTTCTTT.